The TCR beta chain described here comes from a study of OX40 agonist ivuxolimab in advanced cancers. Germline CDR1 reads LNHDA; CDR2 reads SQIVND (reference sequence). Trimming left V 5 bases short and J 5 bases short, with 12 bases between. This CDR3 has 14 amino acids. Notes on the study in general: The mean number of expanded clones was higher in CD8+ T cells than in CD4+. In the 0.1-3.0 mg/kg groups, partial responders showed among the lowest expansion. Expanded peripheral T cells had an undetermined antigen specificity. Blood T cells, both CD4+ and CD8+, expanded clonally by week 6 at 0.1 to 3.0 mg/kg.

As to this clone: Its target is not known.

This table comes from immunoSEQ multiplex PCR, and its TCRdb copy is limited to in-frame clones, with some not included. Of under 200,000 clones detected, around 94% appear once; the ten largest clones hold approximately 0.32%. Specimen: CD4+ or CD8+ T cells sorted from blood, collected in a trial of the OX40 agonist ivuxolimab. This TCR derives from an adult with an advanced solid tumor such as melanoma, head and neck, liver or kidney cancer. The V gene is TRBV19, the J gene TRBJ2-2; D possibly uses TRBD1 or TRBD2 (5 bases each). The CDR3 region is CASSGTPGTGELFF. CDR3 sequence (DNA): TGTGCCAGTAGTGGGACCCCGGGTACCGGGGAGCTGTTTTTT.